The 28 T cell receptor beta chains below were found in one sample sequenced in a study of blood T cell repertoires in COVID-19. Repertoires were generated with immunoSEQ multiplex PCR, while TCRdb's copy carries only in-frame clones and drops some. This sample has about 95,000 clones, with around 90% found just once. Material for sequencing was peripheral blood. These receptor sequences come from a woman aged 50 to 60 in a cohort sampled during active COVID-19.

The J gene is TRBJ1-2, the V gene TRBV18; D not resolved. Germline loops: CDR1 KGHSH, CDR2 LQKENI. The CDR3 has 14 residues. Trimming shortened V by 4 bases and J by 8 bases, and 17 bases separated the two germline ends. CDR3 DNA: TGTGCCAGCTCACTACGTGAGAGGCCGGAAGGCTACACCTTC. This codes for CASSLRERPEGYTF.

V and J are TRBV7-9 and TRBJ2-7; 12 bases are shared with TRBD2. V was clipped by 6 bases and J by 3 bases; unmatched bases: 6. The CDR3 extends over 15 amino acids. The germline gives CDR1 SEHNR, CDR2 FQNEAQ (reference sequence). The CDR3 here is CASSPRLAGDYEQYF. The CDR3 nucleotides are TGTGCCAGCAGTCCTAGACTAGCGGGAGACTACGAGCAGTACTTC.

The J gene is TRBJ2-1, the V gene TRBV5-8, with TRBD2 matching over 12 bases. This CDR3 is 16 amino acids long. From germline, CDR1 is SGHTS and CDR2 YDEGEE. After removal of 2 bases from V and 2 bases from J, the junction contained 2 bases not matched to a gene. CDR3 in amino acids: CASSFRLAGAYNEQFF. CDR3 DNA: TGTGCCAGCAGCTTCAGACTAGCGGGGGCCTACAATGAGCAGTTCTTC.

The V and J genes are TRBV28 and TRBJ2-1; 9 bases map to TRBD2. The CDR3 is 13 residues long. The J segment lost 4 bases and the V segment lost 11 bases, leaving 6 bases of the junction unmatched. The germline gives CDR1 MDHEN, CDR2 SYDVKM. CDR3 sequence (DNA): TGTGCCGTTAGCGGGAGAGGGTACAATGAGCAGTTCTTC. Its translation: CAVSGRGYNEQFF.

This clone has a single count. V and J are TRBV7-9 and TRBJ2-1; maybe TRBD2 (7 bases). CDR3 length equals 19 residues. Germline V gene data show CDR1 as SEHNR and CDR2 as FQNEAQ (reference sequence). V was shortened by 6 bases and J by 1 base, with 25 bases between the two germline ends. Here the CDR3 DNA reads TGTGCCAGCAGGAGGAGGGGGGGGGTTTATAGCGGGTCCTACAATGAGCAGTTCTTC. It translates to CASRRRGGVYSGSYNEQFF.

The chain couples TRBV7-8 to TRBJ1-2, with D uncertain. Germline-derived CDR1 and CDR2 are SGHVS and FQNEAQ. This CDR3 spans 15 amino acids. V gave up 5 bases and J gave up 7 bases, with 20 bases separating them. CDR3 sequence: CASSPSVAGGGGYTF. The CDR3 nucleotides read TGTGCCAGCAGCCCCTCCGTAGCGGGAGGTGGTGGCTACACCTTC.

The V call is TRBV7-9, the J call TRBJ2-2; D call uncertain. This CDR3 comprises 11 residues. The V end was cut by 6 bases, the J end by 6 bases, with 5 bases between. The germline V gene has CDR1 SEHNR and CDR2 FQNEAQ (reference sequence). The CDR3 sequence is CASSQAGELFF. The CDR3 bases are TGTGCCAGCAGTCAGGCCGGGGAGCTGTTTTTT.

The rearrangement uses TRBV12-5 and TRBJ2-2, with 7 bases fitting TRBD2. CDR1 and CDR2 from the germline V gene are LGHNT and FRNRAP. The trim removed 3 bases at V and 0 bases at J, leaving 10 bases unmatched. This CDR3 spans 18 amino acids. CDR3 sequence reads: CASGFPPGRVSNTGELFF. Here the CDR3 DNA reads TGTGCTAGTGGTTTCCCCCCGGGGAGGGTATCGAACACCGGGGAGCTGTTTTTT.

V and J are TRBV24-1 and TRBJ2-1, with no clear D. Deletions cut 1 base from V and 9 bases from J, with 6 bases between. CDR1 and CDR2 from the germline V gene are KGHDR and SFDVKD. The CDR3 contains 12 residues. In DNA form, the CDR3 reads TGTGCCACCAGTGATTTTCTAGGTGAGCAGTTCTTC. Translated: CATSDFLGEQFF.

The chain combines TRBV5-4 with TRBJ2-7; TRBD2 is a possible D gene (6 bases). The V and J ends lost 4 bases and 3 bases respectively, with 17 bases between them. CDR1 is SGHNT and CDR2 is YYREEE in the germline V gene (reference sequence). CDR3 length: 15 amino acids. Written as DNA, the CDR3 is TGTGCCAGCAGCCGAGCGACTAGTACAGACTACGAGCAGTACTTC. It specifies CASSRATSTDYEQYF.

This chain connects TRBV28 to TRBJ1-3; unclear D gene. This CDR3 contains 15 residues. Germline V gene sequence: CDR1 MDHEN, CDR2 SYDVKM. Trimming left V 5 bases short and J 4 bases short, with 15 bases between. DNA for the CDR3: TGTGCCAGCAGTCAGTCGGGTGGAAGGGGAAACACCATATATTTT. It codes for CASSQSGGRGNTIYF.

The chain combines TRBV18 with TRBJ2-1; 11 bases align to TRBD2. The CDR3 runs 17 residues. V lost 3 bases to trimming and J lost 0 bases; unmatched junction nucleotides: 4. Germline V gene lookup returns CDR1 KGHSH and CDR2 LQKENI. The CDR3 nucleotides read TGTGCCAGCTCACCGGGACTAGCGGAGAGCTCCTACAATGAGCAGTTCTTC. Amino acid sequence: CASSPGLAESSYNEQFF.

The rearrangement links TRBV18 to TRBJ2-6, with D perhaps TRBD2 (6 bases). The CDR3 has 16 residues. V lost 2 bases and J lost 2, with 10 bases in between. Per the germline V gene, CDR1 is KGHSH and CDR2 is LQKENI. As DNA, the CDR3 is TGTGCCAGCTCACCAAATCCGGGGGCTGGGGCCAACGTCCTGACTTTC. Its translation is CASSPNPGAGANVLTF.

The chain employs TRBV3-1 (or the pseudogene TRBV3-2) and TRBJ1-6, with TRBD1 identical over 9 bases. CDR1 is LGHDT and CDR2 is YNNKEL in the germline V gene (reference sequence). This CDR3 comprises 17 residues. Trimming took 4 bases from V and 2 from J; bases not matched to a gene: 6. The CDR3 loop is CASSPTGGRTYNSPLHF. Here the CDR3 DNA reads TGTGCCAGCAGCCCTACAGGGGGCAGAACCTATAATTCACCCCTCCACTTT.

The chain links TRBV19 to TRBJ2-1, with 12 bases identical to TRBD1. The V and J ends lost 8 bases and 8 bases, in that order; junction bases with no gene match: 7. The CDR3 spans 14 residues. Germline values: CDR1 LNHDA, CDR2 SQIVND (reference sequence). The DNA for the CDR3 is TGTGCCAGTGGGACAGGGGGCAGGTTGGATGAGCAGTTCTTC. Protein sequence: CASGTGGRLDEQFF.

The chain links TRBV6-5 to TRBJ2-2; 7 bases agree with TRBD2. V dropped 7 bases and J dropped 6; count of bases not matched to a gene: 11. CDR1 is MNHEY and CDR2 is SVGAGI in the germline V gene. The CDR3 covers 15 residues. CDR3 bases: TGTGCCAGCACTATGGGGAGGGCCCACTCCGGGGAGCTGTTTTTT. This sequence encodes CASTMGRAHSGELFF.

DNA of the CDR3: TGCGCCAGCAGTCAACGGGGGATTGGCGGGGAGCTGTTTTTT. It specifies CASSQRGIGGELFF. The chain couples TRBV23-1 to TRBJ2-2; perhaps TRBD2 as D (6 bases). TRBV23-1 is classed as an ORF, of uncertain function. This CDR3 has 14 residues. Trimming removed 2 bases from V and 7 bases from J, with 11 bases in between.

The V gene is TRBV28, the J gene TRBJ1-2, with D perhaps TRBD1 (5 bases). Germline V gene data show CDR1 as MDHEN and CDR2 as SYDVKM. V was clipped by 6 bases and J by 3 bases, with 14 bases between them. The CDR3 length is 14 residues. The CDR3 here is CASSQGIHDYGYTF. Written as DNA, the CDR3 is TGTGCCAGCAGCCAGGGAATTCACGACTATGGCTACACCTTC.

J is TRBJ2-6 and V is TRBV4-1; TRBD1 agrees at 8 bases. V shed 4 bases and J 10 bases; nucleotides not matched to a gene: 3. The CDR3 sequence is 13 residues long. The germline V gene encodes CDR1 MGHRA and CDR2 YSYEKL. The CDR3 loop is CASSLNRGNVLTF. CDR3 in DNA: TGCGCCAGCAGCCTTAACAGGGGGAACGTCCTGACTTTC.

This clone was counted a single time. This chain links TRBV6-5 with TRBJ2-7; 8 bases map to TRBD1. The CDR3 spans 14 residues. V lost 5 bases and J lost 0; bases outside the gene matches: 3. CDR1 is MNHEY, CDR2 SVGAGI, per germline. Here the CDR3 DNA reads TGTGCCAGCAGTCGGACAGGGACCTCCTACGAGCAGTACTTC. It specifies CASSRTGTSYEQYF.

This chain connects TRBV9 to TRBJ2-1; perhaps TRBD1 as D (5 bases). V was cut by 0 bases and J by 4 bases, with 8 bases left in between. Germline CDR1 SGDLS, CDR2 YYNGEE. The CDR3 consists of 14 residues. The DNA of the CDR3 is TGTGCCAGCAGCGTAGGGCAGGGATACAATGAGCAGTTCTTC. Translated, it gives CASSVGQGYNEQFF.

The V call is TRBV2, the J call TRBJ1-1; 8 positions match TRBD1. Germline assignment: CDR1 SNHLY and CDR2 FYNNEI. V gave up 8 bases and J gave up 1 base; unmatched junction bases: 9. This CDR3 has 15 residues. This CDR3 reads CASVNRGSANTEAFF. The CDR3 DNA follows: TGTGCCAGCGTTAACAGGGGGTCGGCGAACACTGAAGCTTTCTTT.

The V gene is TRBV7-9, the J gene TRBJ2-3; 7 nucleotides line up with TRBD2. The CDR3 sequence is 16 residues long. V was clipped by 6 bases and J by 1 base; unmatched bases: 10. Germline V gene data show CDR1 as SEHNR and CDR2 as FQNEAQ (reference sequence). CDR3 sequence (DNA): TGTGCCAGCAGACCCCTAAGCGGGGTCCGCACAGATACGCAGTATTTT. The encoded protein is CASRPLSGVRTDTQYF. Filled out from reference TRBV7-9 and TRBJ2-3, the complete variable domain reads DTGVSQNPRHKITKRGQNVTFRCDPISEHNRLYWYRQTLGQGPEFLTYFQNEAQLEKSRLLSDRFSAERPKGSFSTLEIQRTEQGDSAMYLCASRPLSGVRTDTQYFGPGTRLTVL.

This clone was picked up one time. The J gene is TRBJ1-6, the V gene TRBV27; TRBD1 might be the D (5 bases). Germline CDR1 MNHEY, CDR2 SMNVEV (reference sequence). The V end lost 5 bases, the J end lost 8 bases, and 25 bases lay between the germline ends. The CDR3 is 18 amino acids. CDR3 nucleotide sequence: TGTGCCAGCAGTAAGAAACCCCCCGGGACTATTTATGATTCACCCCTCCACTTT. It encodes CASSKKPPGTIYDSPLHF.

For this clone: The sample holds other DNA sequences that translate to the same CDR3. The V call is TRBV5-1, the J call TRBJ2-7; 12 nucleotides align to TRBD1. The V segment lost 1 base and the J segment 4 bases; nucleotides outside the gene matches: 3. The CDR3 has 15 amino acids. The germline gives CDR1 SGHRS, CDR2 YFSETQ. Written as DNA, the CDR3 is TGCGCCAGCAGCTTGCCGGGACAGGGGGCTTACGAGCAGTACTTC. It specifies CASSLPGQGAYEQYF.

CDR3 coding DNA: TGTGCCAGCAGCCTCGGTTGGGCGGGAGTCAACGGGGAGCTGTTTTTT. Protein product: CASSLGWAGVNGELFF. This chain connects TRBV7-9 to TRBJ2-2, with 7 bases lining up with TRBD2. CDR1 and CDR2 (germline): SEHNR, FQNEAQ (reference sequence). This CDR3 is built from 16 residues. Unmatched junction bases numbered 13, after V lost 5 bases and J lost 7 bases.

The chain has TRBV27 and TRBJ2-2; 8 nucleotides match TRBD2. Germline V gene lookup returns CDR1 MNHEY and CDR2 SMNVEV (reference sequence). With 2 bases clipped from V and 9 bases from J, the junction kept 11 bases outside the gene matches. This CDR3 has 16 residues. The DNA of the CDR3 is TGTGCCAGCAGTTTACGCGGGGGGACGGACGGACGGGAGCTGTTTTTT. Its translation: CASSLRGGTDGRELFF.

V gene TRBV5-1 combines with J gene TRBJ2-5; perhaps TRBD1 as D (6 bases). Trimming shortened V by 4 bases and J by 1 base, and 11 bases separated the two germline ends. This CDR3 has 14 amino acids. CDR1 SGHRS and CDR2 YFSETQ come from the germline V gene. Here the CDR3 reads CASSPGTLQETQYF. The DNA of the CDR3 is TGCGCCAGCAGCCCAGGGACACTCCAAGAGACCCAGTACTTC.